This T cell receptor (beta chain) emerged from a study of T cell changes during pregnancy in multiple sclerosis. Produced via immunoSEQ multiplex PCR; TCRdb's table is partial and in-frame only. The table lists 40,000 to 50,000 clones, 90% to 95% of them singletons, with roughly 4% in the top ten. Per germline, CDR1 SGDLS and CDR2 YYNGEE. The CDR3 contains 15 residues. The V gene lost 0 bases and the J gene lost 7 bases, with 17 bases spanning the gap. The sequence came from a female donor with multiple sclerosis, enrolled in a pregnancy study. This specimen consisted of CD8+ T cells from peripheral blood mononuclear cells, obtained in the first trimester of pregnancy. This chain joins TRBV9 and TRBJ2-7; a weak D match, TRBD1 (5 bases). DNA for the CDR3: TGTGCCAGCAGCGTAGGGCAGGGTCAGGCTCGGGAGCAGTACTTC. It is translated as CASSVGQGQAREQYF.